The rows below give T cell receptor beta chains drawn from one sample of a study of T-cell memory formation after mild COVID-19. In TCRdb, the 5' RACE reads were re-called with MiXCR into one record per CDR3 protein. The repertoire consists of more than 150,000 distinct CDR3 sequences, with about a fifth occurring once and the leading ten covering more than 3%. Sequenced input: PBMCs or a T cell subset sorted from them (not recorded which). The receptors come from a young man who had mild COVID-19 (a few samples of this study predate the infection). Cell type and time point are not known. Both conserved end residues are part of each CDR3. A D gene is named only where the DNA matches it firmly. Only part of the rows carry a size: once, few, many, or a class if the clone is expanded.

d_gene	v_gene	abundance	len	j_gene	CDR3aa	CDR3nt
TRBD1	TRBV7-6	many	13	TRBJ1-1	CASSRDRGTEAFF	TGTGCCAGCAGCAGGGACAGGGGCACTGAAGCTTTCTTT
NA	TRBV7-2	few	13	TRBJ1-2	CASSSSWAGGYTF	TGTGCCAGCAGCTCTTCTTGGGCAGGGGGCTACACCTTC
NA	TRBV10-3	few	13	TRBJ2-5	CAISDMEEETQYF	TGTGCCATCAGTGATATGGAGGAAGAGACCCAGTACTTC
TRBD2	TRBV2	many	12	TRBJ2-7	CASGTSDYEQYF	TGTGCCAGCGGGACTAGCGACTACGAGCAGTACTTC
TRBD2	TRBV11-3	NA	15	TRBJ2-3	CASSSGGGGRDTQYF	TGTGCCAGCAGCTCCGGGGGGGGGGGACGAGATACGCAGTATTTT
TRBD2	TRBV5-1	few	15	TRBJ2-3	CASSRVSGEPDTQYF	TGCGCCAGCTCGCGTGTGAGCGGGGAACCAGATACGCAGTATTTT
NA	TRBV25-1	few	13	TRBJ1-4	CASSRGINEKLFF	TGTGCCAGCAGTCGGGGGATTAATGAAAAACTGTTTTTT
NA	TRBV16	many	13	TRBJ1-1	CASSQASGLGAFF	TGTGCCAGCAGCCAAGCTTCGGGGTTAGGGGCTTTCTTT
NA	TRBV20-1	NA	12	TRBJ2-2	CSTADPTGELFF	TGCAGTACAGCGGACCCCACCGGGGAGCTGTTTTTT
TRBD2	TRBV5-1	NA	17	TRBJ2-5	CASSSSGIAGGQETQYF	TGCGCCAGCAGCTCGAGCGGGATAGCGGGAGGTCAAGAGACCCAGTACTTC
TRBD1	TRBV24-1	many	14	TRBJ2-1	CATSPGGFYNEQFF	TGTGCCACCAGTCCAGGGGGTTTCTACAATGAGCAGTTCTTC
NA	TRBV30	NA	13	TRBJ2-2	CAWSVDLLLELFF	TGTGCCTGGAGTGTAGATTTACTCCTGGAGCTGTTTTTT
NA	TRBV7-2	NA	15	TRBJ1-3	CASSEGRAKRNTIYF	TGTGCCAGCAGCGAGGGGCGGGCTAAGAGAAACACCATATATTTT
NA	TRBV7-2	few	13	TRBJ1-5	CASSLIHDQPQHF	TGTGCCAGCAGCTTAATCCACGATCAGCCCCAGCATTTT
TRBD1	TRBV6-1	NA	17	TRBJ2-7	CASRFGTVDWVSYEQYF	TGTGCCAGCAGATTTGGGACAGTAGATTGGGTCTCCTACGAGCAGTACTTC
NA	TRBV6-6	few	13	TRBJ1-6	CASSWEGNSPLHF	TGTGCCAGCAGTTGGGAGGGGAATTCACCCCTCCACTTT
NA	TRBV29-1	once	9	TRBJ1-2	CTADRGYTF	TGCACCGCAGACAGAGGCTACACCTTC
NA	TRBV7-2	NA	15	TRBJ1-2	CASSSSAAESYGYTF	TGTGCCAGCAGCTCATCGGCGGCAGAGTCCTATGGCTACACCTTC
NA	TRBV7-9	few	13	TRBJ1-1	CASRNMASTEAFF	TGTGCCAGCAGAAACATGGCGAGCACTGAAGCTTTCTTT
TRBD2	TRBV5-1	NA	14	TRBJ2-7	CASSLGGGGNEQYF	TGCGCCAGCAGCTTGGGCGGGGGAGGCAACGAGCAGTACTTC
NA	TRBV5-1	NA	14	TRBJ2-3	CASSFERSTDTQYF	TGCGCCAGCAGCTTTGAGCGGAGCACAGATACGCAGTATTTT
NA	TRBV12-3/TRBV12-4	few	17	TRBJ2-6	CASSPWMEFSGANVLTF	TGTGCCAGCAGTCCCTGGATGGAGTTCTCTGGGGCCAACGTCCTGACTTTC
NA	TRBV20-1	NA	12	TRBJ1-2	CSARVTSGGYTF	TGCAGTGCTAGAGTAACCTCGGGCGGCTACACCTTC
TRBD1	TRBV4-3	few	14	TRBJ1-2	CASSQIGTGDGYTF	TGCGCCAGCAGCCAGATCGGAACAGGGGATGGCTACACCTTC